The clone carrying this TCR beta chain was recorded a few times. Germline V gene data show CDR1 as MDHEN and CDR2 as SYDVKM. V trimming: 6 bases; J trimming: 2 bases; junction bases outside the gene matches: 8. The length of the CDR3 is 16 residues. This record belongs to a study of graft-versus-host responses after intestinal transplantation. TCRdb keeps only in-frame clones here, not all; method: immunoSEQ multiplex PCR. This sample yields under 25,000 clones, of which roughly a third are seen a single time; roughly 2% belongs to the top ten. Researchers placed approximately 200,000 CFSE-labeled responder cells in culture with approximately 200,000 irradiated, violet-dye-labeled stimulator cells.

The chain carries TRBV28 and TRBJ2-2; 8 nucleotides agree with TRBD1. The sample here was alloreactive CD4+ T cells from a mixed lymphocyte reaction culture, taken before transplantation. Subset denoted: CFSE-low proliferating T cells sorted from approximately six-day pre-transplant mixed lymphocyte reaction (GvH or HvG direction). The TCR sequence derives from a human patient who was an organ donor for intestinal transplantation. The chain's CDR3 is CASRDPGQANTGELFF. In DNA form, the CDR3 reads TGTGCCAGCAGGGATCCGGGACAGGCAAACACCGGGGAGCTGTTTTTT.